This T cell receptor (beta chain) was sequenced for a study of blood T cell repertoires in COVID-19. Trimming stripped 3 bases from V and 8 bases from J, with 13 bases between. The CDR3 runs 13 residues. From germline, CDR1 is MNHEY and CDR2 SMNVEV (reference sequence). Profiling relied on immunoSEQ multiplex PCR, and the TCRdb table lists in-frame clones only, not all of them. The table includes 330,000 or so clones, about 88% detected once. The sample taken for sequencing was PBMCs or T cells enriched from blood (not recorded which). The rearrangement uses TRBV27 and TRBJ1-2; D may be TRBD1 (5 bases). This TCR was recovered from a woman aged 25 to 45 who had been exposed to COVID-19. CDR3 region: CASSFWQGVGYTF. For the CDR3, the DNA is TGTGCCAGCAGTTTTTGGCAGGGTGTGGGCTACACCTTC.